The T cell receptor (beta chain) described here comes from a study of CD8+CD57+ T cells in acquired aplastic anemia (dated by TCRdb to about 2018). About the investigation overall: DNA extracted from sorted CD4+ and CD8+ cells had a mean of approximately 3 ug, with a range of 0.2 to 27.4 ug. A CD8+CD57+ expansion meant a frequency higher than the mean frequency seen in healthy subjects. Broad study findings and their caveats: Roughly 30 CD8+ CDR3 sequences were found to be shared between patients and controls, but these sequences appeared to be highly expressed in patients and within the immunodominant clones of the patients. Patients and healthy controls showed no significant difference in CD8+ Simpson's diversity (P=0.060).

Per the germline V gene, KGHDR is the CDR1 and SFDVKD is the CDR2. The CDR3, from cysteine to phenylalanine, totals 16 residues. Only the CDR3 DNA stays, 48 bases, in frame from base 1. Between the V and J ends, shortened by 3 bases and 9 bases respectively, the junction contains 20 bases. Expansion of CD8+CD57+ cells had been shown by flow cytometry in the patients chosen for sequencing. Severe acquired aplastic anemia was diagnosed in all patients according to International Study of Aplastic Anemia and Agranulocytosis and Camitta criteria. No patient had received any therapy when blood was sampled. The study deep-sequenced TCR repertoires of sorted CD4+ and CD8+ blood T cells from severe aplastic anemia patients and healthy subjects. In the USA, patient enrollment took place under clinicaltrials.gov protocols 00001620, 01623167, 00001397, 00071045, 00081523 and 00961064. Ficoll-Paque density gradient centrifugation was used to isolate peripheral blood mononuclear cells. CD4+ and CD8+ T cells were sorted by FACS or magnetic beads before DNA extraction.

Profiling of TCR beta VDJ combinations and CDR3 sequences used genomic DNA as the template. TCR repertoire sequencing was run on an Illumina HiSeq 2000. Regarding the original processing steps: Repertoire assessment relied on Simpson's diversity index, CDR3 size and DJ length profiles, and TRBV/TRBJ rearrangement plots. The most abundant DNA sequence in the deep sequencing data was taken as the immunodominant clone. CDR3 amino acid sequences were screened for sharing across subjects and were compared with published repertoires and the VDJdb database. The public reads were quality trimmed at Q25 with fastp and then assembled into clones with MiXCR by TCRdb, keeping productive beta chains. For every CDR3 protein sequence, its rows merge into one entry that carries the most common genes and DNA. The V and J calls and clone size are TCRdb's, not the authors'. For this sample the table gives fewer than 200,000 distinct CDR3 sequences, of which around 50% were detected only once. The ten largest clones represent 13% of the sample.

This clonotype was picked up one time. No cognate antigen has been identified for it. No base qualities exist here, and no much larger clone lies one base off it. A single read is weak support. The rearranged segments are TRBV24-1 and TRBJ1-5; TRBD1 might be the D gene, on 5 matching bases. The clonotype was recovered from a human donor with aplastic anemia. Sample: sorted CD4+, CD8+, or CD8+CD57+ T cells (not recorded which) from PBMCs. The base sequence is TGTGCCACCAGTGATGGGGGAGGGCCCAGGGAGCGGCCCCAGCATTTT. Its protein is CATSDGGGPRERPQHF.